A single sample gave rise to the 27 T cell receptor beta chains below, sequenced in a study of radiation and T cells in renal cell carcinoma. Time point meaning: blood 2 weeks post-SBRT. As for treatment: 15 Gy SBRT to primary tumor, nephrectomy 4 weeks later. Sequencing was performed with immunoSEQ multiplex PCR; in TCRdb, only in-frame clones are kept and a portion is missing. This table holds fewer than 150,000 clones, more than 70% found once. The sample consisted of blood, taken from a patient whose treatment included radiotherapy and nephrectomy. The source of these receptors is a woman aged 70-85 years with renal cell carcinoma.

The chain links TRBV28 to TRBJ1-2; 8 bases map to TRBD1. V dropped 6 bases and J dropped 8; count of bases not matched to a gene: 5. This CDR3 has 12 amino acids. From germline, CDR1 is MDHEN and CDR2 SYDVKM. Written as DNA, the CDR3 is TGTGCCAGCAGGGACAGGGTTGTCGGCTACACCTTC. It yields the protein CASRDRVVGYTF.

J is TRBJ2-2 and V is TRBV19; TRBD1 matches at 9 bases. The CDR3 totals 13 residues. Trimming removed 11 bases from V and 6 bases from J; junction bases left unmatched: 7. CDR1 is LNHDA, CDR2 SQIVND, per germline (reference sequence). The CDR3 DNA sequence: TGTGCCTCACAGGGGGCGCTTTCCGGGGAGCTGTTTTTT. Its translation: CASQGALSGELFF.

The J gene is TRBJ2-2, the V gene TRBV9; 10 nucleotides match TRBD2. Germline-derived CDR1 and CDR2 are SGDLS and YYNGEE. V was clipped by 0 bases and J by 0 bases; unmatched bases: 11. This CDR3 region has 20 residues. The CDR3 protein is CASSVGPASGGAPNTGELFF. The CDR3, as DNA: TGTGCCAGCAGCGTAGGCCCCGCTAGCGGGGGAGCCCCGAACACCGGGGAGCTGTTTTTT. The full variable domain, rest sourced from reference TRBV9 and TRBJ2-2, is DSGVTQTPKHLITATGQRVTLRCSPRSGDLSVYWYQQSLDQGLQFLIQYYNGEERAKGNILERFSAQQFPDLHSELNLSSLELGDSALYFCASSVGPASGGAPNTGELFFGEGSRLTVL.

The chain combines TRBV9 with TRBJ2-5; TRBD1 agrees at 8 bases. The V and J ends lost 3 bases and 2 bases, in that order; junction bases with no gene match: 0. The length of the CDR3 is 13 residues. Germline loops: CDR1 SGDLS, CDR2 YYNGEE. CDR3 sequence (DNA): TGTGCCAGCAGCGGGACAGGGCAAGAGACCCAGTACTTC. It is translated as CASSGTGQETQYF.

The genes are TRBV23-1 and TRBJ1-2; TRBD1 might be the D (6 bases). TRBV23-1 is classed as an ORF, of uncertain function. The germline V and J ends were trimmed by 4 bases and 4 bases, with 13 bases remaining between them. CDR3 length: 14 residues. Written as DNA, the CDR3 is TGCGCCAGCAGTCTCAGACAGGCGTCCTATGGCTACACCTTC. It yields the protein CASSLRQASYGYTF.

This chain links TRBV28 with TRBJ2-1; 10 bases are a match to TRBD2. The CDR3 is 13 amino acids. Germline assignment: CDR1 MDHEN and CDR2 SYDVKM. Trimming cost V 6 bases and J 10 bases; bases outside gene matches: 6. CDR3 sequence reads: CASSLAGVREQFF. CDR3 nucleotide sequence: TGTGCCAGCAGCCTAGCGGGGGTAAGAGAGCAGTTCTTC.

The chain uses TRBV11-3 and TRBJ2-5; TRBD1 is a possible D gene (6 bases). CDR3 size: 15 residues. V was clipped by 1 base and J by 5 bases, with 14 bases between them. Per germline, CDR1 SGHNT and CDR2 YENEEA. In DNA, the CDR3 is TGTGCCAGCAGCTTAGGCGCAGGGGTTTGGGAGACCCAGTACTTC. Encoded protein: CASSLGAGVWETQYF. The entire variable domain, with the rest obtained from reference TRBV11-3 and TRBJ2-5, is as follows: EAGVVQSPRYKIIEKKQPVAFWCNPISGHNTLYWYLQNLGQGPELLIRYENEEAVDDSQLPKDRFSAERLKGVDSTLKIQPAELGDSAVYLCASSLGAGVWETQYFGPGTRLLVL.

The count of this clone is one. V and J are TRBV5-1 and TRBJ1-2, with 7 bases aligning to TRBD1. The CDR3 consists of 11 residues. Germline V lookup: CDR1 SGHRS, CDR2 YFSETQ. With V trimmed by 4 bases and J by 14 bases, 8 bases remained unmatched. CDR3 protein: CASSPQGGQTF. CDR3 bases: TGCGCCAGCAGCCCCCAGGGGGGGCAGACCTTC.

This chain links TRBV4-3 with TRBJ2-3; no clear D gene. This CDR3 is built from 17 residues. Per germline, CDR1 LGHNA and CDR2 YSLEER. Trimming took off 0 bases at V and 1 base at J, with 14 bases between the two ends. For the CDR3, the DNA is TGCGCCAGCAGCCAAGATCTGAGCCTAGGCCGCACAGATACGCAGTATTTT. Translated: CASSQDLSLGRTDTQYF.

This clone appeared a single time. The chain has TRBV30 and TRBJ2-7; no firm D call. Trimming left V 3 bases short and J 5 bases short, with 14 bases between. The germline CDR1 and CDR2 sequences are GTSNPN and SVGIG (reference sequence). The CDR3 runs 13 residues. CDR3 sequence reads: CAWSARGWNEQYF. The CDR3 nucleotides are TGTGCCTGGAGCGCGCGAGGTTGGAACGAGCAGTACTTC.

The table lists this clone with a count of one. This specimen includes other DNA sequences encoding the same CDR3. This rearrangement joins TRBV5-4 to TRBJ2-2, with D possibly matching TRBD1 (6 bases). There are 14 residues in the CDR3. Trimming removed 4 bases at V and 1 base at J, with 8 bases between. Germline values: CDR1 SGHNT, CDR2 YYREEE (reference sequence). The CDR3 coding sequence is TGTGCCAGCAGCCCGGGACAGAACACCGGGGAGCTGTTTTTT. This translates into CASSPGQNTGELFF. The whole variable domain, remainder taken from reference TRBV5-4 and TRBJ2-2, is ETGVTQSPTHLIKTRGQQVTLRCSSQSGHNTVSWYQQALGQGPQFIFQYYREEENGRGNFPPRFSGLQFPNYSSELNVNALELDDSALYLCASSPGQNTGELFFGEGSRLTVL.

The chain links TRBV5-4 to TRBJ2-3; D gene ambiguous. In germline, CDR1 is SGHNT, CDR2 YYREEE (reference sequence). V lost 0 bases, J lost 4 bases, and 6 bases lay in between. The CDR3 is 13 amino acids. The CDR3 sequence is CASSLAPSDTQYF. The CDR3 DNA reads as TGTGCCAGCAGCTTGGCCCCGTCAGATACGCAGTATTTT. The whole variable domain, remainder taken from reference TRBV5-4 and TRBJ2-3, is ETGVTQSPTHLIKTRGQQVTLRCSSQSGHNTVSWYQQALGQGPQFIFQYYREEENGRGNFPPRFSGLQFPNYSSELNVNALELDDSALYLCASSLAPSDTQYFGPGTRLTVL.

This sequence joins TRBV11-3 and TRBJ2-5, with 8 bases matching TRBD2. CDR3 length: 18 amino acids. CDR1 and CDR2 (germline): SGHNT, YENEEA. V shed 0 bases and J 2 bases; nucleotides not matched to a gene: 11. The CDR3 sequence: CASSLEGGVAGFQETQYF. The CDR3 DNA reads TGTGCCAGCAGCTTAGAGGGTGGGGTAGCGGGGTTTCAAGAGACCCAGTACTTC.

This chain joins TRBV5-1 and TRBJ2-1, with D possibly being TRBD1 (5 bases). This CDR3 has 16 residues. Germline CDR1 and CDR2: SGHRS and YFSETQ. V lost 3 bases and J lost 0, with 13 bases in between. The CDR3 DNA reads TGCGCCAGCAGCTCCGGCAGGGTTAGCTCCTACAATGAGCAGTTCTTC. Its protein is CASSSGRVSSYNEQFF. The whole variable domain, remainder taken from reference TRBV5-1 and TRBJ2-1, is KAGVTQTPRYLIKTRGQQVTLSCSPISGHRSVSWYQQTPGQGLQFLFEYFSETQRNKGNFPGRFSGRQFSNSRSEMNVSTLELGDSALYLCASSSGRVSSYNEQFFGPGTRLTVL.

The chain is built from TRBV6-4 and TRBJ1-2, with a weak D call TRBD1 (5 bases). Germline V lookup: CDR1 MRHNA, CDR2 SNTAGT. This CDR3 comprises 13 residues. The V end was cut by 4 bases, the J end by 8 bases, with 14 bases between. For the CDR3, the DNA is TGTGCCAGCAGTGCGGGGCAGGGCGGCGGCTACACCTTC. Translated: CASSAGQGGGYTF.

V gene TRBV30 combines with J gene TRBJ1-2; 8 bases line up with TRBD1. V shed 2 bases, J shed 2 bases, and the junction held 16 bases outside the gene matches. The CDR3 has 18 residues. Germline loops: CDR1 GTSNPN, CDR2 SVGIG (reference sequence). CDR3 residues: CAWSRTFRTGKANYGYTF. The CDR3 nucleotides are TGTGCCTGGAGTCGAACCTTCCGGACAGGGAAGGCCAACTATGGCTACACCTTC. The full variable domain, rest sourced from reference TRBV30 and TRBJ1-2, is SQTIHQWPATLVQPVGSPLSLECTVEGTSNPNLYWYRQAAGRGLQLLFYSVGIGQISSEVPQNLSASRPQDRQFILSSKKLLLSDSGFYLCAWSRTFRTGKANYGYTFGSGTRLTVV.

The CDR3: CASSPRGGEGKNIQYF. The CDR3 nucleotides are TGTGCCAGCAGCCCGAGGGGGGGGGAAGGCAAAAACATTCAGTACTTC. The chain employs TRBV11-3 and TRBJ2-4; D possibly corresponds to TRBD2 (7 bases). Per the germline V gene, CDR1 is SGHNT and CDR2 is YENEEA. Trimming cost V 5 bases and J 3 bases, with 17 bases left between them. The CDR3 covers 16 residues.

This clone was detected only once. The gene calls are TRBV11-3 and TRBJ2-3; TRBD1 matches at 7 bases. Germline CDR1 is SGHNT and CDR2 is YENEEA. The CDR3 is 14 residues long. V lost 7 bases and J lost 9; bases outside the gene matches: 13. CDR3 DNA: TGTGCCAGCACCACTTTAGGGGGCGGATTGACGCAGTATTTT. Amino acid sequence: CASTTLGGGLTQYF.

The chain links TRBV19 to TRBJ1-5, with TRBD1 matching over 7 bases. The CDR3 length is 16 residues. CDR1 is LNHDA, CDR2 SQIVND, per germline (reference sequence). After removal of 4 bases from V and 3 bases from J, the junction contained 9 bases not matched to a gene. CDR3 amino acids: CASSSPGQNFNQPQHF. The CDR3 DNA follows: TGTGCCAGTAGTAGCCCGGGACAGAACTTCAATCAGCCCCAGCATTTT.

The J gene is TRBJ1-4, the V gene TRBV6-5, with 10 bases identical to TRBD1. This CDR3 is 14 amino acids long. Trimming removed 5 bases from V and 14 bases from J; junction bases left unmatched: 11. Germline CDR1 is MNHEY and CDR2 is SVGAGI. This CDR3 is CASSAGTGAGKLFF. CDR3 DNA: TGTGCCAGCAGTGCCGGGACAGGGGCCGGGAAGCTGTTTTTT.

This chain joins TRBV5-1 and TRBJ1-1, with a possible D match to TRBD1 (6 bases). Germline V gene lookup returns CDR1 SGHRS and CDR2 YFSETQ. V was trimmed by 1 base and J by 9 bases, leaving 13 bases between them. This CDR3 has 13 residues. The DNA for the CDR3 is TGCGCCAGCAGCTTGCCCGGGGGCGGGCAAGCTTTCTTT. Its protein product is CASSLPGGGQAFF.

This chain joins TRBV19 and TRBJ2-1; TRBD2 agrees at 8 bases. The CDR3 length is 16 residues. Looked up from germline, CDR1 is LNHDA and CDR2 is SQIVND (reference sequence). The V and J ends lost 4 bases and 5 bases, in that order; junction bases with no gene match: 10. CDR3 amino acids: CASSTPGSGGNNEQFF. The CDR3, as DNA: TGTGCCAGTAGTACCCCAGGGAGCGGGGGAAACAATGAGCAGTTCTTC.

V usage is TRBV6-5 and J usage is TRBJ1-1; D remains unclear. Germline-derived CDR1 and CDR2 are MNHEY and SVGAGI. This CDR3 region has 13 residues. V lost 7 bases to trimming and J lost 4 bases, with 13 bases between them. The CDR3 nucleotides are TGTGCCAGCACCCCCGGAGATGTCACTGAAGCTTTCTTT. Protein: CASTPGDVTEAFF.

V gene TRBV19 combines with J gene TRBJ1-1; 10 positions match TRBD1. J gave up 3 bases and V 5 bases, and 9 bases lay outside the gene matches. Germline values: CDR1 LNHDA, CDR2 SQIVND (reference sequence). This CDR3 contains 16 residues. Here the CDR3 DNA reads TGTGCCAGTAGTCTCCGGACAGGGGGGGTCGACACTGAAGCTTTCTTT. Amino acids: CASSLRTGGVDTEAFF.

The chain links TRBV4-2 to TRBJ2-5; 9 nucleotides line up with TRBD2. Germline lookup yields CDR1 LGHNA and CDR2 YNFKEQ. Unmatched junction bases numbered 6, after V lost 0 bases and J lost 4 bases. The CDR3 extends over 16 amino acids. Here the CDR3 DNA reads TGTGCCAGCAGCCAAGAAGCAGCGGGGGGCGGAGAGACCCAGTACTTC. The encoded protein is CASSQEAAGGGETQYF.

CDR3 coding DNA: TGTGCCACCAGCAGGTCAGGGGGCAGGGAATCACCCCTCCACTTT. Translation: CATSRSGGRESPLHF. The rearrangement joins TRBV15 to TRBJ1-6; 8 bases fit TRBD1. The J segment lost 10 bases and the V segment lost 3 bases, leaving 8 bases of the junction unmatched. Germline V gives CDR1 LNHNV, CDR2 YYDKDF (reference sequence). This CDR3 region has 15 residues.

The chain combines TRBV5-4 with TRBJ1-1, with 7 bases lining up with TRBD1. The CDR3 totals 15 residues. Germline V gene lookup returns CDR1 SGHNT and CDR2 YYREEE (reference sequence). The V segment lost 1 base and the J segment 3 bases; nucleotides outside the gene matches: 6. The CDR3 bases are TGTGCCAGCAGCTTGTTGACAGGGATCTACACTGAAGCTTTCTTT. Protein product: CASSLLTGIYTEAFF.